The clone carrying this T cell receptor beta chain was counted a single time. What it recognizes is unknown. Relapse was seen in all patients after autologous stem cell transplantation, and brentuximab vedotin exposure was variable. The source of the sample is a study of PD-1 blockade in classical Hodgkin lymphoma. Trimming stripped 2 bases from V and 7 bases from J, with 20 bases between. Germline V gene data show CDR1 as MNHEY and CDR2 as SVGAGI. The CDR3 extends over 16 amino acids. Libraries were prepared by immunoSEQ multiplex PCR; TCRdb keeps only in-frame clonotypes and omits some of them. The data show around 19,000 clones, 86% seen once. The study's findings and limits: CD8+ TCR diversity did not rise significantly by C4D1, unlike CD4+. Patients newly diagnosed and complete responders had comparable baseline diversity. Diminished baseline TCR diversity has been reported in newly diagnosed patients relative to healthy donors.

The source was peripheral blood mononuclear cells (PBMCs), collected before the second cycle of nivolumab. The V gene is TRBV6-5, the J gene TRBJ1-2; D ambiguous. The TCR sequence derives from a human donor with classical Hodgkin lymphoma. The CDR3 nucleotides read TGTGCCAGCAGTTACGCCTACCACGGGATTCTCTTTGGCTACACCTTC. Residues: CASSYAYHGILFGYTF.